A selection of T cell receptor beta chains follows, all from one sample in a study of OX40 agonist ivuxolimab in advanced cancers. Method: immunoSEQ multiplex PCR; TCRdb's copy keeps in-frame clones and lacks some. The repertoire consists of roughly 63,000 clones, with roughly 86% occurring once and the leading ten covering about 1.2%. The sample consisted of CD4+ or CD8+ T cells sorted from blood, taken in a trial of the OX40 agonist ivuxolimab. Source of these receptors: an adult with an advanced solid tumor such as melanoma, head and neck, liver or kidney cancer. CDR3s include the opening cysteine and the closing phenylalanine or tryptophan. D genes are given only for firm matches. Not all rows give a size; the values are once, few, many and, for expanded clones, a class.

v_call: TRBV19; clone_size: .; d_call: TRBD2; j_call: TRBJ2-2; cdr3_nt: TGTGCCAGTAGTCCGCTAGCGGGGGCCAACACCGGGGAGCTGTTTTTT; cdr3_aa: CASSPLAGANTGELFF
v_call: TRBV5-1; clone_size: once; d_call: .; j_call: TRBJ2-3; cdr3_nt: TGCGCCAGCAGCTTGGTTGTGAACCCGAGGGCAGATACGCAGTATTTT; cdr3_aa: CASSLVVNPRADTQYF
v_call: TRBV15; clone_size: .; d_call: .; j_call: TRBJ1-6; cdr3_nt: TGTGCCACCAGCAGTGGCAGCTATAATTCACCCCTCCACTTT; cdr3_aa: CATSSGSYNSPLHF
v_call: TRBV5-1; clone_size: .; d_call: .; j_call: TRBJ1-3; cdr3_nt: TGCGCCAGCAGCTTGGTTGGCGGAAACACCATATATTTT; cdr3_aa: CASSLVGGNTIYF
v_call: TRBV4-1; clone_size: .; d_call: .; j_call: TRBJ1-4; cdr3_nt: TGCGCCAGCAGCCAAGATCGAAGCGCAACTAATGAAAAACTGTTTTTT; cdr3_aa: CASSQDRSATNEKLFF
v_call: TRBV18; clone_size: .; d_call: .; j_call: TRBJ2-7; cdr3_nt: TGTGCCAGCTCACCCCCCCAGGGTGTATACGAGCAGTACTTC; cdr3_aa: CASSPPQGVYEQYF
v_call: TRBV28; clone_size: .; d_call: .; j_call: TRBJ1-5; cdr3_nt: TGTGCCAGCAGTTTATTGGGGAGTAGCAATCAGCCCCAGCATTTT; cdr3_aa: CASSLLGSSNQPQHF
v_call: TRBV29-1; clone_size: once; d_call: TRBD2; j_call: TRBJ2-1; cdr3_nt: TGCAGCGTCTTAGCGGGGGGGCGTTGGGATGAGCAGTTCTTC; cdr3_aa: CSVLAGGRWDEQFF
v_call: TRBV7-2; clone_size: .; d_call: .; j_call: TRBJ1-1; cdr3_nt: TGTGCCAGCAGCCCCCTGGGCGTCACGGGGGACACTGAAGCTTTCTTT; cdr3_aa: CASSPLGVTGDTEAFF
v_call: TRBV5-1; clone_size: .; d_call: TRBD2; j_call: TRBJ2-2; cdr3_nt: TGCGCCAGCAGCCGAAGGACTAGCGGGGGATCCGGGGAGCTGTTTTTT; cdr3_aa: CASSRRTSGGSGELFF
v_call: TRBV15; clone_size: .; d_call: TRBD1; j_call: TRBJ2-3; cdr3_nt: TGTGCCACCAGCAGGGGACAGGGGGCTTACACAGATACGCAGTATTTT; cdr3_aa: CATSRGQGAYTDTQYF
v_call: TRBV5-1; clone_size: .; d_call: .; j_call: TRBJ1-2; cdr3_nt: TGCGCCAGCAGCCGGTCCCAGGGATTGGGTGGCTACACCTTC; cdr3_aa: CASSRSQGLGGYTF
v_call: TRBV11-2; clone_size: .; d_call: .; j_call: TRBJ1-1; cdr3_nt: TGTGCCAGCAGCTCCTCACCGAACACTGAAGCTTTCTTT; cdr3_aa: CASSSSPNTEAFF
v_call: TRBV6-1; clone_size: .; d_call: .; j_call: TRBJ1-1; cdr3_nt: TGTGCCAGCAATACGAACAGGGCCATGAACACTGAAGCTTTCTTT; cdr3_aa: CASNTNRAMNTEAFF
v_call: TRBV18; clone_size: .; d_call: .; j_call: TRBJ2-3; cdr3_nt: TGTGCCAGCTCACCGAAGGTTGGTACAGATACGCAGTATTTT; cdr3_aa: CASSPKVGTDTQYF
v_call: TRBV5-1; clone_size: .; d_call: .; j_call: TRBJ2-5; cdr3_nt: TGCGCCAGCAGCTTGGCGGCTGTTGGGGGGAGTTCACAAGAGACCCAGTACTTC; cdr3_aa: CASSLAAVGGSSQETQYF
v_call: TRBV19; clone_size: .; d_call: TRBD1; j_call: TRBJ1-5; cdr3_nt: TGTGCCAGTAGTATAGATGGGACAGGGGGTCAGCCCCAGCATTTT; cdr3_aa: CASSIDGTGGQPQHF
v_call: TRBV7-2; clone_size: .; d_call: .; j_call: TRBJ1-1; cdr3_nt: TGTGCCAGCAGCTTTACAGGGCCCACTGAAGCTTTCTTT; cdr3_aa: CASSFTGPTEAFF
v_call: TRBV7-6; clone_size: .; d_call: .; j_call: TRBJ2-2; cdr3_nt: TGTGCCAGCAGCCGCCGACAGGCCATCGGGACCGGGGAGCTGTTTTTT; cdr3_aa: CASSRRQAIGTGELFF
v_call: TRBV7-9; clone_size: once; d_call: TRBD1; j_call: TRBJ1-2; cdr3_nt: TGTGCCAGCAGCTCAGGGGGCGCCGCCTATGGCTACACCTTC; cdr3_aa: CASSSGGAAYGYTF
v_call: TRBV11-2; clone_size: .; d_call: TRBD2; j_call: TRBJ2-2; cdr3_nt: TGTGCCAGCAGCATGACTAGCGGGGGGGCCGGGGAGCTGTTTTTT; cdr3_aa: CASSMTSGGAGELFF
v_call: TRBV11-3; clone_size: few; d_call: TRBD2; j_call: TRBJ2-3; cdr3_nt: TGTGCCAGCAGCCCGGGGGCTAGCGGGGGGGCCTCAGATACGCAGTATTTT; cdr3_aa: CASSPGASGGASDTQYF
v_call: TRBV19; clone_size: few; d_call: .; j_call: TRBJ2-1; cdr3_nt: TGTGCCAGTAGAGACAGTTTAGGCTACAATGAGCAGTTCTTC; cdr3_aa: CASRDSLGYNEQFF
v_call: TRBV7-9; clone_size: few; d_call: TRBD1; j_call: TRBJ1-6; cdr3_nt: TGTGCCAGCAGCTCGGGACAGTTTAATTCACCCCTCCACTTT; cdr3_aa: CASSSGQFNSPLHF
v_call: TRBV6-5; clone_size: .; d_call: .; j_call: TRBJ2-7; cdr3_nt: TGTGCCAGCAGTTATGGCGACGGGTCCTACGAGCAGTACTTC; cdr3_aa: CASSYGDGSYEQYF
v_call: TRBV7-3; clone_size: .; d_call: TRBD2; j_call: TRBJ2-3; cdr3_nt: TGTGCCAGCAGCCCTGCTCGGGGGGTTGCAGATACGCAGTATTTT; cdr3_aa: CASSPARGVADTQYF
v_call: TRBV2; clone_size: .; d_call: .; j_call: TRBJ1-5; cdr3_nt: TGTGCCAGCAGTGAATCCGGGGTCCTCCGCAATCAGCCCCAGCATTTT; cdr3_aa: CASSESGVLRNQPQHF
v_call: TRBV6-6; clone_size: .; d_call: .; j_call: TRBJ1-6; cdr3_nt: TGTGCCAGCAGTTACGGCGGTTCACCCCTCCACTTT; cdr3_aa: CASSYGGSPLHF
v_call: TRBV5-1; clone_size: once; d_call: .; j_call: TRBJ2-2; cdr3_nt: TGCGCCAGCAGCTTGTCTCAGGGAAACACCGGGGAGCTGTTTTTT; cdr3_aa: CASSLSQGNTGELFF